This TCR beta chain was found in a study of PD-1 blockade in classical Hodgkin lymphoma. Study-wide context: Intravenous nivolumab at 3 mg/kg was given to patients every 2 weeks.

Time point: cycle 4 day 1 (C4D1), after six to seven weeks of nivolumab. Relapses following autologous stem cell transplantation were seen in all patients, with brentuximab vedotin exposure varying. After PBMCs were thawed, their CD8+ T cells were isolated by magnetic negative selection. Complete response, partial response or progressive disease constituted the best responses recorded. Only in-frame clones appear in the TCRdb table, and some are missing; sequencing was by immunoSEQ multiplex PCR. Of about 20,000 clones in the sample, approximately 80% were seen once. With respect to this clone: Its specificity is unknown.

Overall study findings and caveats: Complete responders' baseline diversity resembled that of newly diagnosed patients. Before treatment, TCR diversity in newly diagnosed patients was reportedly lower than in healthy donors.

This specimen was CD8+ T cells from blood, taken before the fourth cycle of nivolumab. The TCR comes from a human donor with classical Hodgkin lymphoma.

CDR3 residues: CAISEWRTEAFF. The CDR3 region has the DNA TGTGCCATCAGTGAATGGCGGACTGAAGCTTTCTTT. This chain uses TRBV10-3 with TRBJ1-1; D remains ambiguous. The CDR3 contains 12 residues. The V gene's germline CDR1 is ENHRY and CDR2 SYGVKD. With 3 bases removed from V and 5 bases from J, the gap between germline ends came to 7 bases.